Shown below are 5 T cell receptor beta chains from a single sample sequenced in a study of T-cell memory formation after mild COVID-19. TCRdb ran MiXCR on the 5' RACE reads and lists one entry per CDR3 protein. The table includes around 6,700 distinct CDR3 sequences, roughly 58% detected once. The sequenced sample consisted of PBMCs or a T cell subset sorted from them (not recorded which). The receptors stem from an adult who had mild COVID-19 (a few samples of this study predate the infection). Cell type and time point are not known.

This clonotype is judged medium-sized. The chain recombines TRBV6-6 with TRBJ2-4; possible D gene TRBD1, 5 bases. The V gene's germline CDR1 is MNHNY and CDR2 SVGAGI (reference sequence). This CDR3 comprises 15 residues. V was cut by 4 bases and J by 6 bases, with 16 bases left in between. In DNA, the CDR3 is TGTGCCAGCAGTTCATCCTTCCTTCAGGGAAACATTCAGTACTTC. This sequence encodes CASSSSFLQGNIQYF.

By proportion, this clonotype is medium-sized. The rearrangement joins TRBV3-2 to TRBJ2-7; whether TRBD2, the table's D call, matches the DNA was not checked. TRBV3-2 is marked as a pseudogene. The CDR3 spans 13 residues. The CDR3 DNA reads as TGTGCCAGCCTCCGGGGAGGTCTGTACGAGCAGTACGTC. Translated: CASLRGGLYEQYV.

This sequence joins TRBV7-3 and TRBJ2-1; TRBD1 aligns across 9 bases. This CDR3 has 15 amino acids. Trimming at V came to 0 bases and at J to 10 bases, leaving 7 bases not matched to a gene. Looked up from germline, CDR1 is SGHTA and CDR2 is FQGTGA. The CDR3, as DNA: TGTGCCAGCAGCTTAACGGGGGACAGGGTACACGAGCAGTTCTTC. Its translation is CASSLTGDRVHEQFF.

This clonotype has more than one count but fewer than ten. This rearrangement joins TRBV9 to TRBJ2-7; a weak D match, TRBD2 (5 bases). Trimming cost V 4 bases and J 3 bases, with 14 bases left between them. CDR1 is SGDLS, CDR2 YYNGEE, per germline. The CDR3 sequence is 14 residues long. The CDR3 spells CASSLAGDDYEQYF. For the CDR3, the DNA is TGTGCCAGCAGCTTAGCCGGGGATGACTACGAGCAGTACTTC. Full variable domain (missing parts from reference TRBV9 and TRBJ2-7): DSGVTQTPKHLITATGQRVTLRCSPRSGDLSVYWYQQSLDQGLQFLIQYYNGEERAKGNILERFSAQQFPDLHSELNLSSLELGDSALYFCASSLAGDDYEQYFGPGTRLTVT.

V usage is TRBV14 and J usage is TRBJ2-7; D call uncertain. Germline V gene lookup returns CDR1 SGHDN and CDR2 FVKESK. The CDR3 is 12 amino acids. V dropped 2 bases and J dropped 0 bases, with 2 bases sitting between them. The CDR3 spells CASSQISYEQYF. CDR3 nucleotides: TGTGCCAGCAGCCAAATCTCCTACGAGCAGTACTTC.